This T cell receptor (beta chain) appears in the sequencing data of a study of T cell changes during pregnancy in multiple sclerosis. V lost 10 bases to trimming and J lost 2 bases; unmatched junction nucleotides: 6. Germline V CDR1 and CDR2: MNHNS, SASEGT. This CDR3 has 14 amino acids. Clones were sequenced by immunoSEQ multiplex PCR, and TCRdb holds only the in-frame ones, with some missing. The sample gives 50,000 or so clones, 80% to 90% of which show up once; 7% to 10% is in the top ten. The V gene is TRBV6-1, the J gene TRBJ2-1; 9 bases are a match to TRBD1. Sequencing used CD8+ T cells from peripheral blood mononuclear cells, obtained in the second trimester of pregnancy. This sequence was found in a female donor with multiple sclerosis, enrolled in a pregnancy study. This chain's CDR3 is CATPGDRAYNEQFF. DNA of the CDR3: TGTGCCACCCCAGGGGACAGGGCCTACAATGAGCAGTTCTTC.